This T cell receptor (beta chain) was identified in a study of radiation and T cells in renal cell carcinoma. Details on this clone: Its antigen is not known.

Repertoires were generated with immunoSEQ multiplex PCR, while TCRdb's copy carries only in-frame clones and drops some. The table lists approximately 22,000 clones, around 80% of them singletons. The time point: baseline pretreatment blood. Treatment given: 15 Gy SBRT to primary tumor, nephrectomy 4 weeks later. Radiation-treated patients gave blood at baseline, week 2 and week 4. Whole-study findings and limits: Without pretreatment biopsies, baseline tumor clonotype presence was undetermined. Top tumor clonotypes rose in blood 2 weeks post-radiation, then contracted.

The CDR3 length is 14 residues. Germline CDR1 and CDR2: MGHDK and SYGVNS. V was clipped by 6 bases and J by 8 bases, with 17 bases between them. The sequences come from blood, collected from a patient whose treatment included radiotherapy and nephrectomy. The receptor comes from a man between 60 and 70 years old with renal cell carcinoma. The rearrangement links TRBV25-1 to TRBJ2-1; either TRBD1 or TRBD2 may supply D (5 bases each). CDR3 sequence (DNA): TGTGCCAGCAGGCCCCGCTCTAGGGACGATGAGCAGTTCTTC. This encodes CASRPRSRDDEQFF.